The rows below give T cell receptor beta chains drawn from one sample of a study of CD8 T cells in Susac syndrome. Via MiXCR, TCRdb re-called the immunoSEQ multiplex PCR reads, giving one row per CDR3 protein. The sample lists 150,000 or so distinct CDR3 sequences, about 96% occurring once. The sequenced sample was CD4+ T cells from PBMCs. The receptors were sampled from a human donor with Susac syndrome. Each CDR3 is given with its conserved first and last residue. The D gene is left open where the match is weak. A row's size may be missing; if present it is once, few, many or a size class.

TRBJ2-1 NA TRBD2 TRBV25-1 CASSEWGGRAHEQFF TGTGCCAGCAGTGAATGGGGTGGGAGGGCACATGAGCAGTTCTTC
TRBJ2-6 NA TRBD1 TRBV7-8 CASSQRGPGANVLTF TGTGCCAGCAGCCAAAGGGGGCCTGGGGCCAACGTCCTGACTTTC
TRBJ2-7 NA NA TRBV5-6 CASRRGGAIYEQYF TGTGCCAGCAGGAGAGGTGGGGCGATCTACGAGCAGTACTTC
TRBJ1-2 NA TRBD1 TRBV13 CASSLGQGQGRDTF TGTGCCAGCAGCCTAGGGCAGGGACAGGGGCGCGACACCTTC
TRBJ2-2 NA NA TRBV29-1 CSVEGTVNTGELFF TGCAGCGTTGAAGGGACAGTCAACACCGGGGAGCTGTTTTTT
TRBJ2-6 NA NA TRBV7-9 CASTLRKGGANVLTF TGTGCCAGCACCCTCCGGAAGGGTGGGGCCAACGTCCTGACTTTC
TRBJ1-2 NA TRBD1 TRBV5-5 CASSPRQGTSYGYTF TGTGCCAGCAGCCCCAGACAGGGGACTTCCTATGGCTACACCTTC
TRBJ1-1 NA NA TRBV29-1 CSVQESIYTEAFF TGCAGCGTTCAGGAGAGTATTTACACTGAAGCTTTCTTT
TRBJ1-2 once NA TRBV30 CAGGGGDYGYTF TGTGCCGGAGGCGGGGGGGACTATGGCTACACCTTC
TRBJ2-1 NA NA TRBV29-1 CSVGPARYEQFF TGCAGCGTCGGCCCGGCTAGGTATGAGCAGTTCTTC
TRBJ1-1 NA NA TRBV9 CASSPPVFGNTEAFF TGTGCCAGCAGCCCACCCGTATTCGGGAACACTGAAGCTTTCTTT
TRBJ2-5 NA TRBD2 TRBV5-1 CASSLEGLAGKKTQYF TGCGCCAGCAGCTTGGAAGGACTAGCGGGTAAAAAGACCCAGTACTTC
TRBJ2-3 NA NA TRBV29-1 CSVAPFVGTDTQYF TGCAGCGTTGCCCCCTTTGTAGGCACAGATACGCAGTATTTT
TRBJ2-4 NA NA TRBV5-4 CASSLKGGNIQYF TGTGCCAGCAGCTTGAAAGGGGGGAACATTCAGTACTTC
TRBJ2-1 NA NA TRBV5-1 CASSQLGEQFF TGCGCCAGCAGTCAACTAGGTGAGCAGTTCTTC
TRBJ1-2 NA NA TRBV5-1 CASSPAFVRGRGYGYTF TGCGCCAGCAGCCCCGCGTTTGTACGGGGGCGCGGGTATGGCTACACCTTC
TRBJ1-2 NA NA TRBV28 CASSFEGRDGYTF TGTGCCAGCAGTTTTGAGGGGAGGGATGGCTACACCTTC
TRBJ2-7 NA NA TRBV30 CAWTTQGFEQYF TGTGCCTGGACAACTCAGGGGTTCGAGCAGTACTTC
TRBJ2-7 NA NA TRBV7-2 CASSRDLTGYEQYF TGTGCCAGCAGCCGAGACCTTACTGGTTACGAGCAGTACTTC
TRBJ1-2 NA NA TRBV27 CASSPAGSRQGYTF TGTGCCAGCAGTCCAGCCGGGAGTCGGCAAGGCTACACCTTC
TRBJ1-1 few TRBD1 TRBV24-1 CATMQGGEAFF TGTGCCACCATGCAGGGGGGTGAAGCTTTCTTT
TRBJ2-4 NA NA TRBV6-6 CASSYTENIQYF TGTGCCAGCAGTTATACGGAAAACATTCAGTACTTC
TRBJ2-3 NA TRBD2 TRBV20-1 CSDTTSAQYF TGCAGTGATACCACTAGCGCGCAGTATTTT
TRBJ2-1 NA TRBD2 TRBV15 CATSERGGRVNEQFF TGTGCCACCAGCGAGAGGGGCGGGAGGGTAAATGAGCAGTTCTTC
TRBJ2-5 NA TRBD2 TRBV3-1 CASSQPGTSGRGETQYF TGTGCCAGCAGCCAACCCGGGACTAGCGGGAGAGGGGAGACCCAGTACTTC
TRBJ1-5 NA TRBD1 TRBV2 CASRLGDRGNQPQHF TGTGCCAGCAGACTCGGGGACAGGGGCAATCAGCCCCAGCATTTT
TRBJ1-5 NA NA TRBV7-2 CASSTLNQPQHF TGTGCCAGCAGCACTTTGAATCAGCCCCAGCATTTT
TRBJ1-5 few NA TRBV24-1 CATSDRNQPQHF TGTGCCACCAGTGATCGCAATCAGCCCCAGCATTTT
TRBJ1-2 NA NA TRBV7-9 CASSFGAGTGMEGYTF TGTGCCAGCAGCTTTGGGGCCGGTACGGGGATGGAGGGCTACACCTTC
TRBJ1-1 once NA TRBV29-1 CSVVSRMNTEAFF TGCAGCGTTGTGTCCCGGATGAACACTGAAGCTTTCTTT
TRBJ2-6 NA TRBD1 TRBV6-1 CASRVAGQGVSGANVLTF TGTGCCAGCAGGGTCGCGGGACAGGGCGTCTCTGGGGCCAACGTCCTGACTTTC